This TCR beta chain was identified in a study of post-analysis software for immune sequencing data. Study-wide background: Disease courses included relapsing-remitting, secondary progressive and progressive-relapsing multiple sclerosis.

Remarks on this clonotype: The antigen remains undetermined.

Unique molecular identifiers had been added to the TCR beta cDNA libraries. MiXCR, applied by TCRdb to the PCR reads, yields one record per CDR3 protein. This table has approximately 690,000 distinct CDR3 sequences, roughly three fifths appearing once. Notes on the study in general: Strong co-clustering by F measure was evident for samples that had been prepared in the same batch. Compared with controls, patients showed significantly lower normalized Chao1 diversity.

The clonotype comes from a girl aged 2-9 years with multiple sclerosis. Sequenced input: blood.

CDR3 in amino acids: CASSEGAGQTDTQYF. CDR3 DNA sequence: TGTGCCAGCAGTGAAGGTGCAGGGCAAACAGATACGCAGTATTTT. The chain has TRBV6-4 and TRBJ2-3; D is perhaps TRBD1 (5 bases). CDR3 length equals 15 residues. In germline, CDR1 is MRHNA, CDR2 SNTAGT. V was clipped by 3 bases and J by 3 bases, with 13 bases between them.